This record concerns one T cell receptor (beta chain) sequence. Its antigen is undetermined. This specimen belongs to a study of CD8+ T cells in alopecia areata. Whole-study findings and limits: Normal scalp showed lower clonality than lesional scalp, especially alopecia totalis/universalis. Against the mouse data, patients shared TCRs less clearly, possibly for HLA reasons.

RNA, once extracted, was reverse transcribed into cDNA for use as the sequencing template. Assay used: immunoSEQ multiplex PCR; TCRdb lists only in-frame clones, some missing. The table includes approximately 130,000 clones, roughly 50% detected once. Peripheral blood and lesional scalp punch biopsies were taken from alopecia areata patients. Sorting of PBMCs yielded the CD4+ and CD8+ T cells. The ends were cut back, 2 bases at V and 0 bases at J, with 9 bases in the middle. Germline loops: CDR1 SGHRS, CDR2 YFSETQ. The CDR3 covers 15 residues. The sequenced material came from NKG2D-low CD8+ T cells sorted from blood. The chain employs TRBV5-1 and TRBJ2-1; D ambiguous. This TCR was sampled from a human donor with alopecia areata. CDR3 coding DNA: TGCGCCAGCAGCTTTGAACCGAGCTCCTACAATGAGCAGTTCTTC. It yields the protein CASSFEPSSYNEQFF.